Shown below are 28 T cell receptor beta chains from a single sample sequenced in a study of blood T cell repertoires in COVID-19. Profiled with immunoSEQ multiplex PCR; TCRdb holds only in-frame clones, not every one. The sample consists of 200,000 or so clones, 70% to 90% of them appearing once. The specimen was PBMCs or T cells enriched from blood (not recorded which). The receptors derive from a man under 40 who had recovered from COVID-19.

V is TRBV9 and J is TRBJ1-1, with 8 nucleotides matching TRBD1. With V trimmed by 0 bases and J by 1 base, 5 bases remained unmatched. CDR1 is SGDLS, CDR2 YYNGEE, per germline. The CDR3 length is 16 residues. CDR3 nucleotides: TGTGCCAGCAGCGTAGGTCGTGGGACAGGGAACACTGAAGCTTTCTTT. Its protein product is CASSVGRGTGNTEAFF.

The chain couples TRBV5-4 to TRBJ2-5, with D uncertain. V was clipped by 0 bases and J by 2 bases, with 5 bases between them. CDR3 size: 13 residues. CDR1 and CDR2 from the germline V gene are SGHNT and YYREEE (reference sequence). The CDR3 DNA reads TGTGCCAGCAGCTTGGACAGACAAGAGACCCAGTACTTC. Protein: CASSLDRQETQYF.

The V call is TRBV18, the J call TRBJ2-5, with TRBD2 matching 15 bases. The junction had 1 base not matched to a gene; V was cut back by 3 bases and J by 2 bases. The germline gives CDR1 KGHSH, CDR2 LQKENI. The CDR3 has 16 amino acids. CDR3 nucleotide sequence: TGTGCCAGCTCACCCGGGACTAGCGGGGGGCAAGAGACCCAGTACTTC. Amino acid sequence: CASSPGTSGGQETQYF.

The chain carries TRBV11-2 and TRBJ2-2; no reliable D call. Germline V gene lookup returns CDR1 SGHAT and CDR2 FQNNGV. CDR3 size: 14 residues. The V and J ends lost 1 base and 4 bases respectively, with 7 bases between them. CDR3 nucleotide sequence: TGTGCCAGCAGCTTAGCCCCCCGCACCGGGGAGCTGTTTTTT. Protein sequence: CASSLAPRTGELFF.

The table lists this clone with a few counts. The chain is built from TRBV4-3 and TRBJ2-3; D perhaps matches TRBD2 (6 bases). Trimming pared 4 bases from V and 2 bases from J, leaving 13 bases between. This CDR3 comprises 15 residues. CDR1 and CDR2 from the germline V gene are LGHNA and YSLEER. CDR3 coding DNA: TGCGCCAGCAGCCTGGGCGGGGACTCCACAGATACGCAGTATTTT. This gives the protein CASSLGGDSTDTQYF.

The chain is built from TRBV5-4 and TRBJ2-1; 8 nucleotides match TRBD2. The CDR3 has 16 residues. With V trimmed by 4 bases and J by 4 bases, 10 bases remained unmatched. Germline V lookup: CDR1 SGHNT, CDR2 YYREEE (reference sequence). The CDR3 DNA is TGTGCCAGCAGCCCCTTAGGAACGGGGGGGTACAATGAGCAGTTCTTC. Protein: CASSPLGTGGYNEQFF.

The chain combines TRBV3-1 (or the pseudogene TRBV3-2) with TRBJ1-6; no clear D. In germline, CDR1 is LGHDT, CDR2 YNNKEL (reference sequence). Trimming took off 2 bases at V and 9 bases at J, with 17 bases between the two ends. There are 16 residues in the CDR3. The CDR3 DNA reads as TGTGCCAGCAGCCAATACCCTCGGGAGGGAGGTTCACCCCTCCACTTT. This encodes CASSQYPREGGSPLHF.

CDR3 residues: CASSRTGFQPQHF. For the CDR3, the DNA is TGTGCCAGCAGCCGGACAGGGTTTCAGCCCCAGCATTTT. V is TRBV5-6 and J is TRBJ1-5, with 8 bases lining up with TRBD1. The CDR3 is 13 amino acids. J lost 6 bases, V lost 4 bases, and 3 bases had no gene match. Germline V CDR1 and CDR2: SGHDT, YYEEEE.

This clone came up a few times. This rearrangement joins TRBV12-3 or TRBV12-4 to TRBJ2-7, with D uncertain. The V and J ends lost 1 base and 6 bases respectively, with 7 bases between them. The CDR3 spans 12 residues. The CDR3 is CASSLGRGEQYF. The CDR3 region has the DNA TGTGCCAGCAGTTTAGGTCGAGGCGAGCAGTACTTC.

J is TRBJ2-1 and V is TRBV5-6, with 11 bases that match TRBD2. Germline loops: CDR1 SGHDT, CDR2 YYEEEE. The CDR3 runs to 18 residues. Trimming took 4 bases from V and 7 from J; bases not matched to a gene: 16. This CDR3 reads CASSPLGLAGRLQNEQFF. In DNA form, the CDR3 reads TGTGCCAGCAGCCCGTTAGGACTAGCGGGCCGCCTACAGAATGAGCAGTTCTTC. Based on the CDR3 plus reference TRBV5-6 and TRBJ2-1, the full variable domain is DAGVTQSPTHLIKTRGQQVTLRCSPKSGHDTVSWYQQALGQGPQFIFQYYEEEERQRGNFPDRFSGHQFPNYSSELNVNALLLGDSALYLCASSPLGLAGRLQNEQFFGPGTRLTVL.

The chain uses TRBV6-1 and TRBJ2-3, with TRBD2 identical over 9 bases. J lost 2 bases, V lost 2 bases, and 2 bases had no gene match. The germline CDR1 and CDR2 sequences are MNHNS and SASEGT. CDR3 length equals 15 residues. The CDR3 DNA is TGTGCCAGCAGTGAACTAGCGGGATACACAGATACGCAGTATTTT. As protein: CASSELAGYTDTQYF.

By proportion, this clone is large. The chain is built from TRBV5-4 and TRBJ1-2; D perhaps matches TRBD1 (6 bases). The CDR3 runs 18 residues. Germline values: CDR1 SGHNT, CDR2 YYREEE (reference sequence). With 2 bases removed from V and 4 bases from J, the gap between germline ends came to 24 bases. The DNA of the CDR3 is TGTGCCAGCAGCTTAGGGGAACCCGGACAGCAGAACCGCTATGGCTACACCTTC. Translated: CASSLGEPGQQNRYGYTF.

The chain links TRBV9 to TRBJ2-1, with D possibly TRBD2 on 5 matching bases. Germline lookup yields CDR1 SGDLS and CDR2 YYNGEE. The CDR3 has 12 amino acids. V was cut by 6 bases and J by 9 bases, with 13 bases left in between. Here the CDR3 reads CASTREGSEQFF. For the CDR3, the DNA is TGTGCCAGCACCCGGGAAGGGAGTGAGCAGTTCTTC. The full variable domain, in which reference TRBV9 and TRBJ2-1 provide the parts outside the CDR3, is DSGVTQTPKHLITATGQRVTLRCSPRSGDLSVYWYQQSLDQGLQFLIQYYNGEERAKGNILERFSAQQFPDLHSELNLSSLELGDSALYFCASTREGSEQFFGPGTRLTVL.

V gene TRBV11-2 combines with J gene TRBJ2-5, with 7 bases aligning to TRBD2. Trimming cost V 3 bases and J 1 base; bases outside gene matches: 5. Germline values: CDR1 SGHAT, CDR2 FQNNGV. This CDR3 is built from 15 residues. For the CDR3, the DNA is TGTGCCAGCAGCTTTTCGGTAGCGGGCCAAGAGACCCAGTACTTC. This gives the protein CASSFSVAGQETQYF.

V usage is TRBV28 and J usage is TRBJ1-5; tentatively, D is TRBD1 (5 bases). CDR1 and CDR2 (germline): MDHEN, SYDVKM. Trimming removed 5 bases from V and 7 bases from J, with 15 bases in between. This CDR3 has 14 residues. CDR3 bases: TGTGCCAGCAGTCGTCAGGGTGGGTTACAGCCCCAGCATTTT. Protein product: CASSRQGGLQPQHF.

This chain uses TRBV30 with TRBJ1-2, with D perhaps TRBD1 (6 bases). Germline V gene sequence: CDR1 GTSNPN, CDR2 SVGIG (reference sequence). With 3 bases removed from V and 2 bases from J, the gap between germline ends came to 19 bases. CDR3 length: 16 amino acids. CDR3 DNA: TGTGCCTGGAGCGCCCTTCGGCACAGGGTGAACTATGGCTACACCTTC. Translating gives CAWSALRHRVNYGYTF. The variable domain in full, completed from reference TRBV30 and TRBJ1-2, reads SQTIHQWPATLVQPVGSPLSLECTVEGTSNPNLYWYRQAAGRGLQLLFYSVGIGQISSEVPQNLSASRPQDRQFILSSKKLLLSDSGFYLCAWSALRHRVNYGYTFGSGTRLTVV.

The count of this clone is one. The V call is TRBV15, the J call TRBJ2-1; D is possibly TRBD2 (5 bases). Per the germline V gene, CDR1 is LNHNV and CDR2 is YYDKDF (reference sequence). The length of the CDR3 is 16 residues. The V end lost 0 bases, the J end lost 4 bases, and 13 bases lay between the germline ends. The CDR3 region is CATSRDSVAPYNEQFF. The CDR3 region has the DNA TGTGCCACCAGCAGAGATTCGGTAGCGCCGTACAATGAGCAGTTCTTC.

CDR3 DNA sequence: TGTGCCAGCTCACCACCGGGGAGGGCTGCGAACACCGGGGAGCTGTTTTTT. This sequence encodes CASSPPGRAANTGELFF. V usage is TRBV18 and J usage is TRBJ2-2; 7 nucleotides line up with TRBD2. Trimming at V came to 0 bases and at J to 0 bases, leaving 4 bases not matched to a gene. This CDR3 has 17 residues. CDR1 KGHSH and CDR2 LQKENI come from the germline V gene. The full variable domain, with the rest looked up from reference TRBV18 and TRBJ2-2, is NAGVMQNPRHLVRRRGQEARLRCSPMKGHSHVYWYRQLPEEGLKFMVYLQKENIIDESGMPKERFSAEFPKEGPSILRIQQVVRGDSAAYFCASSPPGRAANTGELFFGEGSRLTVL.

This clone was recorded only once. The chain has TRBV24-1 and TRBJ2-7, with 9 bases matching TRBD2. Germline-derived CDR1 and CDR2 are KGHDR and SFDVKD. The CDR3 length is 13 residues. With V trimmed by 11 bases and J by 2 bases, 6 bases remained unmatched. In nucleotides, the CDR3 is TGTGCCAGCTCCGGGACTAGCACCTACGAGCAGTACTTC. This sequence encodes CASSGTSTYEQYF.

The chain combines TRBV19 with TRBJ1-4, with unresolved D. The CDR3 extends over 16 amino acids. Germline CDR1 is LNHDA and CDR2 is SQIVND (reference sequence). The V end was cut by 1 base, the J end by 0 bases, with 9 bases between. The CDR3 reads CASSIAPSTTNEKLFF. The CDR3 DNA is TGTGCCAGTAGTATAGCCCCCAGTACAACTAATGAAAAACTGTTTTTT.

V usage is TRBV6-4 and J usage is TRBJ2-1; 7 bases align to TRBD1. The ends lost 6 bases at V and 4 bases at J; junction bases unmatched: 9. This CDR3 is 15 amino acids long. Germline CDR1 MRHNA, CDR2 SNTAGT. DNA of the CDR3: TGTGCCAGCAGCGTAACAGGGGAGTCATACAATGAGCAGTTCTTC. Protein sequence: CASSVTGESYNEQFF.

The chain carries TRBV7-8 and TRBJ2-5; perhaps TRBD1 as D (5 bases). The CDR3 covers 14 residues. The V end was cut by 2 bases, the J end by 9 bases, with 16 bases between. Germline CDR1 SGHVS, CDR2 FQNEAQ. Here the CDR3 reads CASSLQGWLVAQYF. CDR3 bases: TGTGCCAGCAGCTTACAGGGTTGGCTTGTGGCCCAGTACTTC.

A single count supports this clone. The chain couples TRBV23-1 to TRBJ1-2; no definite D call. TRBV23-1 is marked as an open reading frame, function uncertain. The CDR3 contains 19 residues. V shed 0 bases and J shed 7 bases, with 27 bases lying between them. The CDR3, as DNA: TGCGCCAGCAGTCAATCTGGGAGGTCTTGTTGCGAAAAAAAGGGTGGCTACACCTTC. The encoded protein is CASSQSGRSCCEKKGGYTF.

The CDR3 DNA sequence: TGTGCCAGCAGTTTAGAACAGGCCCGGGGGAAACTGTTTTTT. It encodes CASSLEQARGKLFF. The chain links TRBV28 to TRBJ1-4; weak D call: TRBD1 (5 bases). Germline V gives CDR1 MDHEN, CDR2 SYDVKM. The CDR3 consists of 14 residues. Trimming stripped 2 bases from V and 11 bases from J, with 15 bases between.

The chain employs TRBV19 and TRBJ2-5; 9 positions agree with TRBD1. The junction had 10 bases not matched to a gene; V was cut back by 7 bases and J by 4 bases. CDR3 size: 15 residues. Germline V lookup: CDR1 LNHDA, CDR2 SQIVND (reference sequence). The chain's CDR3 is CASTLSGTGRETQYF. As DNA, the CDR3 is TGTGCCAGTACCCTCTCGGGGACAGGGCGAGAGACCCAGTACTTC.

The J gene is TRBJ2-3, the V gene TRBV5-4; 8 positions match TRBD2. The V gene's germline CDR1 is SGHNT and CDR2 YYREEE (reference sequence). CDR3 length equals 17 residues. V lost 1 base to trimming and J lost 4 bases; unmatched junction nucleotides: 11. In nucleotides, the CDR3 is TGTGCCAGCAGCTTGAGGATCGGGACTAGAAGCGCAGATACGCAGTATTTT. The encoded protein is CASSLRIGTRSADTQYF. Full variable domain (rest looked up from reference TRBV5-4 and TRBJ2-3): ETGVTQSPTHLIKTRGQQVTLRCSSQSGHNTVSWYQQALGQGPQFIFQYYREEENGRGNFPPRFSGLQFPNYSSELNVNALELDDSALYLCASSLRIGTRSADTQYFGPGTRLTVL.

The V and J genes are TRBV6-2 or TRBV6-3 and TRBJ2-7; tentative D call: TRBD1 (6 bases). Trimming cost V 4 bases and J 3 bases, with 16 bases left between them. This CDR3 is built from 15 residues. CDR1 is MNHEY and CDR2 is SVGEGT in the germline V gene. CDR3: CASSSPDRPNYEQYF. CDR3 bases: TGTGCCAGCAGTTCCCCGGACAGACCTAACTACGAGCAGTACTTC.

The chain combines TRBV7-9 with TRBJ1-2, with D possibly matching TRBD1 (6 bases). V was trimmed by 5 bases and J by 5 bases, leaving 18 bases between them. Per germline, CDR1 SEHNR and CDR2 FQNEAQ (reference sequence). There are 15 residues in the CDR3. CDR3 nucleotides: TGTGCCAGCAGCACTCCGAGGCAGGGGCTTTATGGCTACACCTTC. Translating it yields CASSTPRQGLYGYTF.